The rows below give T cell receptor beta chains drawn from one sample of a study of T cells after yellow fever vaccination. TCRdb re-called the 5' RACE reads with MiXCR, one entry per CDR3 protein. The sample gives some 300,000 distinct CDR3 sequences, around 9.3% of which show up once; about 3% is in the top ten. The sample in question was CD4+ T cells sorted from PBMCs, obtained 5 days after the yellow fever booster vaccination. Receptors originate from a man aged 18-30 years who received the YFV17D yellow fever vaccine. The CDR3 runs from the conserved cysteine through the conserved F or W. A D gene is named only where the DNA matches it firmly. Clone size is given for some rows only: seen once, a few or many times, or a class if the clone is expanded.

length: 16
J: TRBJ2-3
D: TRBD2
size: .
V: TRBV7-2
CDR3: CASSELAGWATDTQYF
DNA: TGTGCCAGCAGCGAACTAGCGGGTTGGGCCACAGATACGCAGTATTTT

length: 15
J: TRBJ1-1
D: .
size: many
V: TRBV9
CDR3: CASRKIGGVNTEAFF
DNA: TGTGCCAGCAGGAAAATCGGGGGGGTGAACACTGAAGCTTTCTTT

length: 14
J: TRBJ2-2
D: .
size: .
V: TRBV7-9
CDR3: CASGAGANTGELFF
DNA: TGTGCCAGCGGGGCAGGGGCCAACACCGGGGAGCTGTTTTTT

length: 14
J: TRBJ2-7
D: .
size: .
V: TRBV12-3/TRBV12-4
CDR3: CASSSRWGSTEQYF
DNA: TGTGCCAGCAGTTCCCGGTGGGGCAGTACCGAGCAGTACTTC

length: 16
J: TRBJ2-3
D: .
size: .
V: TRBV5-6
CDR3: CASSLGAGVGIPTQYF
DNA: TGTGCCAGCAGCTTGGGGGCAGGGGTGGGGATTCCAACGCAGTATTTT

length: 14
J: TRBJ2-1
D: TRBD2
size: .
V: TRBV5-1
CDR3: CASSFETSDNEQFF
DNA: TGCGCCAGCAGCTTCGAGACTAGCGACAATGAGCAGTTCTTC

length: 11
J: TRBJ1-1
D: .
size: .
V: TRBV6-6
CDR3: CASSSGPEAFF
DNA: TGTGCCAGCAGTTCTGGGCCTGAAGCTTTCTTT

length: 14
J: TRBJ2-1
D: TRBD1
size: .
V: TRBV9
CDR3: CASSPNTGDNEQFF
DNA: TGTGCCAGCAGCCCAAACACAGGGGACAATGAGCAGTTCTTC

length: 14
J: TRBJ1-1
D: .
size: few
V: TRBV12-3/TRBV12-4
CDR3: CASNLQGPNTEAFF
DNA: TGTGCCAGCAATTTGCAGGGGCCGAACACTGAAGCTTTCTTT

length: 16
J: TRBJ2-3
D: TRBD2
size: .
V: TRBV6-5
CDR3: CASSYSILAEGDTQYF
DNA: TGTGCCAGCAGTTACTCGATCCTAGCGGAGGGGGATACGCAGTATTTT

length: 12
J: TRBJ1-2
D: .
size: few
V: TRBV20-1
CDR3: CSASTSPYGYTF
DNA: TGCAGTGCTAGCACGAGCCCCTATGGCTACACCTTC

length: 16
J: TRBJ2-7
D: TRBD1
size: .
V: TRBV7-8
CDR3: CASRGTGIALTYEQYF
DNA: TGTGCCAGCAGGGGGACAGGGATTGCTCTTACCTACGAGCAGTACTTC

length: 14
J: TRBJ2-2
D: .
size: many
V: TRBV5-1
CDR3: CASSLGSGTGELFF
DNA: TGCGCCAGCAGCTTGGGATCGGGGACCGGGGAGCTGTTTTTT

length: 14
J: TRBJ1-1
D: .
size: few
V: TRBV20-1
CDR3: CSAPLATMNTEAFF
DNA: TGCAGTGCCCCGCTGGCCACTATGAACACTGAAGCTTTCTTT

length: 13
J: TRBJ1-2
D: .
size: .
V: TRBV6-1
CDR3: CASTYPVRGGYTF
DNA: TGTGCCAGCACCTATCCCGTCCGGGGGGGCTACACCTTC

length: 16
J: TRBJ1-2
D: .
size: few
V: TRBV27
CDR3: CASSSRREPRSYGYTF
DNA: TGTGCCAGCAGTTCAAGGCGGGAACCCAGGTCCTATGGCTACACCTTC

length: 14
J: TRBJ1-2
D: .
size: few
V: TRBV12-3/TRBV12-4
CDR3: CASSSRGSDYGYTF
DNA: TGTGCCAGCAGTTCGAGGGGCAGCGACTATGGCTACACCTTC

length: 14
J: TRBJ2-3
D: TRBD2
size: many
V: TRBV7-6
CDR3: CATRAGGGTDTQYF
DNA: TGTGCCACCAGAGCGGGGGGGGGCACAGATACGCAGTATTTT

length: 14
J: TRBJ1-2
D: TRBD1
size: many
V: TRBV12-5
CDR3: CASGPISGGGGYTF
DNA: TGTGCTAGTGGTCCGATATCAGGGGGTGGCGGCTACACCTTC

length: 15
J: TRBJ1-1
D: .
size: .
V: TRBV5-4
CDR3: CASSVLREVNTEAFF
DNA: TGTGCCAGCAGCGTCCTCAGGGAGGTGAACACTGAAGCTTTCTTT

length: 12
J: TRBJ1-1
D: TRBD1
size: .
V: TRBV19
CDR3: CASSGGQAAAFF
DNA: TGTGCCAGTAGTGGGGGACAGGCGGCAGCTTTCTTT

length: 14
J: TRBJ2-5
D: .
size: many
V: TRBV29-1
CDR3: CSVRGVMTQETQYF
DNA: TGCAGCGTTCGCGGGGTTATGACCCAGGAGACCCAGTACTTC

length: 15
J: TRBJ2-3
D: .
size: many
V: TRBV5-1
CDR3: CASSLAAGRTDTQYF
DNA: TGCGCCAGCAGCTTGGCCGCGGGGCGGACTGATACGCAGTATTTT

length: 14
J: TRBJ1-2
D: .
size: .
V: TRBV5-5
CDR3: CASSSGSTLYGYTF
DNA: TGTGCCAGCAGCTCCGGTTCGACCCTCTATGGCTACACCTTC

length: 13
J: TRBJ1-2
D: .
size: .
V: TRBV7-2
CDR3: CASSYTGYYGYTF
DNA: TGTGCCAGCAGCTATACAGGGTACTATGGCTACACCTTC

length: 14
J: TRBJ1-1
D: .
size: many
V: TRBV5-4
CDR3: CASSLYGGNTEAFF
DNA: TGTGCCAGCAGCTTGTACGGAGGGAACACTGAAGCTTTCTTT

length: 14
J: TRBJ1-6
D: TRBD1
size: many
V: TRBV11-1
CDR3: CASSNGQGAYSLHF
DNA: TGTGCCAGCAGCAACGGACAGGGGGCGTATTCCCTCCACTTT

length: 15
J: TRBJ2-3
D: .
size: .
V: TRBV12-3/TRBV12-4
CDR3: CASARGKLSTDTQYF
DNA: TGTGCCTCCGCCCGGGGGAAACTTAGCACAGATACGCAGTATTTT

length: 12
J: TRBJ1-1
D: .
size: many
V: TRBV5-1
CDR3: CASSLEGVGAFF
DNA: TGCGCCAGCAGCTTGGAGGGTGTCGGAGCTTTCTTT

length: 15
J: TRBJ2-3
D: TRBD2
size: few
V: TRBV5-4
CDR3: CASSRLADSTDTQYF
DNA: TGTGCCAGCAGTCGACTAGCGGACTCCACAGATACGCAGTATTTT

length: 15
J: TRBJ1-4
D: TRBD1
size: .
V: TRBV7-9
CDR3: CASRGIGTGDEKLFF
DNA: TGTGCCAGCAGGGGAATCGGGACAGGGGATGAAAAACTGTTTTTT

length: 17
J: TRBJ2-1
D: TRBD2
size: few
V: TRBV5-1
CDR3: CASSFLAGAPPDNEQFF
DNA: TGCGCCAGCAGCTTTCTAGCGGGGGCGCCGCCCGACAATGAGCAGTTCTTC

length: 14
J: TRBJ1-2
D: TRBD1
size: .
V: TRBV10-3
CDR3: CAISESGQLYGYTF
DNA: TGTGCCATCAGTGAGTCGGGACAGCTCTATGGCTACACCTTC

length: 16
J: TRBJ2-7
D: .
size: .
V: TRBV6-5
CDR3: CASSYSKAGAGYEQYF
DNA: TGTGCCAGCAGTTACTCGAAAGCAGGGGCTGGGTACGAGCAGTACTTC

length: 14
J: TRBJ1-3
D: TRBD1
size: .
V: TRBV7-2
CDR3: CASRQGATGNTIYF
DNA: TGTGCCAGCAGACAGGGGGCGACTGGAAACACCATATATTTT

length: 14
J: TRBJ2-5
D: .
size: many
V: TRBV6-2/TRBV6-3
CDR3: CASSLRGPGETQYF
DNA: TGTGCCAGCAGTTTACGGGGGCCGGGAGAGACCCAGTACTTC

length: 13
J: TRBJ1-5
D: TRBD1
size: .
V: TRBV10-3
CDR3: CAIRDRGNQPQHF
DNA: TGTGCCATCAGAGACAGGGGCAATCAGCCCCAGCATTTT

length: 15
J: TRBJ2-4
D: .
size: .
V: TRBV6-5
CDR3: CASSYSSPDKNIQYF
DNA: TGTGCCAGCAGTTACTCTTCGCCCGACAAAAACATTCAGTACTTC

length: 14
J: TRBJ2-2
D: .
size: .
V: TRBV11-1
CDR3: CASSFGEGTGELFF
DNA: TGTGCCAGCAGCTTTGGGGAAGGGACCGGGGAGCTGTTTTTT

length: 17
J: TRBJ1-1
D: .
size: .
V: TRBV12-3/TRBV12-4
CDR3: CASSFGGLWGGLSEAFF
DNA: TGTGCCAGCAGTTTTGGGGGACTGTGGGGCGGACTGTCTGAAGCTTTCTTT

length: 16
J: TRBJ2-5
D: TRBD2
size: .
V: TRBV12-3/TRBV12-4
CDR3: CASRIGTSGGWETQYF
DNA: TGTGCCAGCAGGATCGGGACTAGCGGGGGCTGGGAGACCCAGTACTTC

length: 14
J: TRBJ2-3
D: .
size: few
V: TRBV4-3
CDR3: CASSQESLPLAQYF
DNA: TGCGCCAGCAGCCAAGAGTCCCTCCCGTTGGCGCAGTATTTT

length: 17
J: TRBJ1-2
D: .
size: .
V: TRBV7-2
CDR3: CASSLAGRGSEVDGYTF
DNA: TGTGCCAGCAGCTTAGCGGGTCGAGGGTCTGAGGTGGATGGCTACACCTTC

length: 15
J: TRBJ2-2
D: TRBD1
size: few
V: TRBV7-2
CDR3: CANSPDRGDTGELFF
DNA: TGTGCCAACAGCCCCGACAGGGGGGATACCGGGGAGCTGTTTTTT

length: 14
J: TRBJ2-7
D: .
size: .
V: TRBV27
CDR3: CASSFRDPSYEQYF
DNA: TGTGCCAGCAGTTTCAGGGACCCCTCCTACGAGCAGTACTTC

length: 12
J: TRBJ1-6
D: .
size: many
V: TRBV28
CDR3: CASSSQGFTLHF
DNA: TGTGCCAGCAGTTCACAGGGTTTCACCCTCCACTTT

length: 16
J: TRBJ1-5
D: TRBD1
size: .
V: TRBV30
CDR3: CAWSVDRTGGYQPQHF
DNA: TGTGCCTGGAGTGTAGACCGGACAGGGGGGTATCAGCCCCAGCATTTT

length: 16
J: TRBJ2-3
D: .
size: few
V: TRBV5-4
CDR3: CASSLGTDTSTDTQYF
DNA: TGTGCCAGCAGCTTGGGCACTGATACTAGCACAGATACGCAGTATTTT